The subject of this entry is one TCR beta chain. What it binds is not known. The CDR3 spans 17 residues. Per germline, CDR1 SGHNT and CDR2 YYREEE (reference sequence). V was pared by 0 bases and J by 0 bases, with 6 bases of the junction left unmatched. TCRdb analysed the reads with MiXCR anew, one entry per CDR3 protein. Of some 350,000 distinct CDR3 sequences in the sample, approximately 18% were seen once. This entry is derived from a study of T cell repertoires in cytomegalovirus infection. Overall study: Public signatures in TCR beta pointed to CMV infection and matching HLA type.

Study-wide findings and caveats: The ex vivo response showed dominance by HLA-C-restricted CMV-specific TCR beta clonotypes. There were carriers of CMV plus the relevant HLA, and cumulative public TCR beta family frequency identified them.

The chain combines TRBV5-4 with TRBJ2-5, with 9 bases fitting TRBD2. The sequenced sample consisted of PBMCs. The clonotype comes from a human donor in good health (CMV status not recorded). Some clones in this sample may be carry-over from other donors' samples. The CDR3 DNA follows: TGTGCCAGCAGCTTGGGTTCTAGCGGGATCTACCAAGAGACCCAGTACTTC. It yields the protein CASSLGSSGIYQETQYF.